This TCR beta chain was profiled in a study of T cell responses to AZD1222 COVID-19 vaccine. Per the germline V gene, CDR1 is SGHDN and CDR2 is FVKESK. Trimming shortened V by 4 bases and J by 3 bases, and 16 bases separated the two germline ends. This CDR3 contains 16 residues. Generated by immunoSEQ multiplex PCR, the TCRdb table keeps only in-frame clones and is missing some. Here the sample spans 75,000 to 90,000 clones, about 92% being singletons. Of note for this clone: Its antigen is as yet unknown.

Regarding the study as a whole: Among the donors, most were white British and more were female, and clonal diversity was possibly underestimated. An increase in Spike-specific TCR breadth and depth was observed after two AZD1222 doses.

The J gene is TRBJ1-3, the V gene TRBV14; D may be TRBD1 (6 bases). Sequences were derived from peripheral blood, sampled 28 days after the second AZD1222 dose. The TCR originated in an adult who received the AZD1222 COVID-19 vaccine. The CDR3 DNA follows: TGTGCCAGCAGCCCCGTCCGGGGGGCCTTTGGAAACACCATATATTTT. Translation gives CASSPVRGAFGNTIYF. The variable domain in full, completed from reference TRBV14 and TRBJ1-3, reads EAGVTQFPSHSVIEKGQTVTLRCDPISGHDNLYWYRRVMGKEIKFLLHFVKESKQDESGMPNNRFLAERTGGTYSTLKVQPAELEDSGVYFCASSPVRGAFGNTIYFGEGSWLTVV.